This section outlines one T cell receptor (beta chain) sequence together with its context. The source of the sample is a study of blood T cell repertoires in COVID-19. Some clones are missing from TCRdb's copy, which holds only in-frame ones; the method was immunoSEQ multiplex PCR. Counted here are some 320,000 clones, around nine tenths occurring once; the ten biggest clones make up under 3%. With V trimmed by 4 bases and J by 3 bases, 4 bases remained unmatched. This CDR3 is built from 14 residues. Looked up from germline, CDR1 is LNHNV and CDR2 is YYDKDF (reference sequence). The rearrangement uses TRBV15 and TRBJ2-7; 9 bases align to TRBD1. Sequencing was done on a sample of PBMCs or T cells enriched from blood (not recorded which). The receptor was isolated from a woman between 50 and 59 years old who had been exposed to COVID-19. The chain's CDR3 is CATSTKTGGYEQYF. The CDR3 DNA reads TGTGCCACCAGCACCAAGACAGGGGGCTACGAGCAGTACTTC.